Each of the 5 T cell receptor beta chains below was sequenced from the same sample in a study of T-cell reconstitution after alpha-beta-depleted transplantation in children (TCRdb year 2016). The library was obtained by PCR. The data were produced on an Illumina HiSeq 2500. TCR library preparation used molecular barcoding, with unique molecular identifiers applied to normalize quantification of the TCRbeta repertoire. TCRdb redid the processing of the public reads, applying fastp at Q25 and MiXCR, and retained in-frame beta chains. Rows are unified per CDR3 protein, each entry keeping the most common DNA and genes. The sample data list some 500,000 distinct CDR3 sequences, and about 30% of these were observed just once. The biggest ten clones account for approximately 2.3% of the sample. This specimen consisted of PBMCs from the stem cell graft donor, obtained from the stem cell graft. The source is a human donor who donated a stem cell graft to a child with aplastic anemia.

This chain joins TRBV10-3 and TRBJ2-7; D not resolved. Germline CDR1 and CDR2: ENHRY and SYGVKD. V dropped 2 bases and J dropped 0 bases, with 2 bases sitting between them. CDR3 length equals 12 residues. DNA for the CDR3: TGTGCCATCAGTGAGGACTCCTACGAGCAGTACGTC. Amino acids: CAISEDSYEQYV.

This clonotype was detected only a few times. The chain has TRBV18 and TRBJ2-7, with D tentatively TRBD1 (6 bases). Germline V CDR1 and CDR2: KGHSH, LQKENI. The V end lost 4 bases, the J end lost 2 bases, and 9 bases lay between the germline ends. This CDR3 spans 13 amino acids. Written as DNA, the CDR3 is TGTGCCAGCTCACGGAACAGGGCCTACGAGCAGTACGTC. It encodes CASSRNRAYEQYV.

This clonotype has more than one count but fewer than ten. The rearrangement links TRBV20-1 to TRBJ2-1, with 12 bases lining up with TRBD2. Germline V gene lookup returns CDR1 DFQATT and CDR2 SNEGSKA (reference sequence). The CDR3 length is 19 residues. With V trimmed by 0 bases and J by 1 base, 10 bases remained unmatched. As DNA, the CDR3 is TGCAGTGCTAGAGAGGGACTAGCGGGTCCTACAGCGTCCTACAATGAGCAGTTCTTC. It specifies CSAREGLAGPTASYNEQFF.

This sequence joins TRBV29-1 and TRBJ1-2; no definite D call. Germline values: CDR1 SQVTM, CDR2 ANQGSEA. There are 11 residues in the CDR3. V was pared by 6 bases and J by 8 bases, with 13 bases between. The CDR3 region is CSVPRSGGYTF. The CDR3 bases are TGCAGCGTCCCCCGATCGGGGGGCTACACCTTC. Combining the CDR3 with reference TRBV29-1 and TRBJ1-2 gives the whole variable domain SAVISQKPSRDICQRGTSLTIQCQVDSQVTMMFWYRQQPGQSLTLIATANQGSEATYESGFVIDKFPISRPNLTFSTLTVSNMSPEDSSIYLCSVPRSGGYTFGSGTRLTVV.

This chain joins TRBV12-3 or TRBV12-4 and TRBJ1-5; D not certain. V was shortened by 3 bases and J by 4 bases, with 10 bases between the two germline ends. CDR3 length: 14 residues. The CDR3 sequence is CASSFEVSNQPQHF. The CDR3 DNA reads TGTGCCAGCAGTTTTGAGGTGTCGAATCAGCCCCAGCATTTT.